One and the same sample provided the 12 T cell receptor beta chains below, sequenced in a study of blood T cell repertoires in COVID-19. Repertoires were generated with immunoSEQ multiplex PCR, while TCRdb's copy carries only in-frame clones and drops some. This table has tens of thousands of clones, about 83% appearing once. The sequencing sample was made of peripheral blood. These receptors all come from a woman aged 55-69 years with COVID-19, enrolled during active disease.

This chain uses TRBV4-1 with TRBJ2-7; D remains unclear. Germline loops: CDR1 MGHRA, CDR2 YSYEKL. This CDR3 region has 17 residues. With 0 bases removed from V and 2 bases from J, the gap between germline ends came to 17 bases. The CDR3 loop reads CASSQDPPGLGPYEQYF. CDR3 bases: TGCGCCAGCAGCCAAGACCCTCCTGGCCTGGGCCCCTACGAGCAGTACTTC.

V usage is TRBV19 and J usage is TRBJ1-5; a weak D match, TRBD1 (5 bases). Germline CDR1 LNHDA, CDR2 SQIVND (reference sequence). This CDR3 is 16 amino acids long. The V end was cut by 9 bases, the J end by 0 bases, with 18 bases between. The CDR3 region has the DNA TGTGCCAGCAAGGGTCCCCTAAGGGGTAGCAATCAGCCCCAGCATTTT. Its translation: CASKGPLRGSNQPQHF.

The chain combines TRBV2 with TRBJ1-4; no firm D call. The germline gives CDR1 SNHLY, CDR2 FYNNEI. V lost 5 bases, J lost 0 bases, and 13 bases lay in between. The CDR3 is 16 residues long. The CDR3 protein is CASSRMREATNEKLFF. The CDR3 DNA follows: TGTGCCAGCAGTCGTATGAGAGAAGCAACTAATGAAAAACTGTTTTTT.

This rearrangement joins TRBV15 to TRBJ2-5, with 9 bases that match TRBD1. Trimming cost V 5 bases and J 2 bases; bases outside gene matches: 3. This CDR3 region has 14 residues. Looked up from germline, CDR1 is LNHNV and CDR2 is YYDKDF (reference sequence). In DNA form, the CDR3 reads TGTGCCACCAGCCTTGGGACAGGGCAAGAGACCCAGTACTTC. Amino acids: CATSLGTGQETQYF.

The chain links TRBV7-8 to TRBJ1-1; 8 positions match TRBD1. In germline, CDR1 is SGHVS, CDR2 FQNEAQ. There are 16 residues in the CDR3. Trimming removed 5 bases from V and 1 base from J; junction bases left unmatched: 9. Here the CDR3 DNA reads TGTGCCAGCAGCACAAATATAGGGACAGGGAACACTGAAGCTTTCTTT. Protein product: CASSTNIGTGNTEAFF.

The chain combines TRBV7-9 with TRBJ2-5, with D unclear. The V end lost 3 bases, the J end lost 0 bases, and 2 bases lay between the germline ends. The germline V gene encodes CDR1 SEHNR and CDR2 FQNEAQ (reference sequence). The CDR3 is 12 residues long. In DNA form, the CDR3 reads TGTGCCAGCAGCTTCGACCAAGAGACCCAGTACTTC. This gives the protein CASSFDQETQYF.

In the case of this clone: The same CDR3 arises from other DNA sequences in this sample as well. This chain connects TRBV6-5 to TRBJ2-1; TRBD1 matches at 10 bases. The CDR3 runs 14 residues. V was clipped by 7 bases and J by 3 bases; unmatched bases: 3. Germline CDR1 reads MNHEY; CDR2 reads SVGAGI. The CDR3 bases are TGTGCCAGCACCCGGACAGGGGGCTACAATGAGCAGTTCTTC. Amino acid sequence: CASTRTGGYNEQFF.

The chain joins TRBV4-1 to TRBJ1-5; 7 nucleotides match TRBD1. Germline CDR1 MGHRA, CDR2 YSYEKL. This CDR3 contains 15 residues. Germline trimming cut 3 bases from V and 7 bases from J; bases unmatched to any gene: 9. In nucleotides, the CDR3 is TGCGCCAGCAGCCAGACAACGACAGGGTTACAGCCCCAGCATTTT. Its protein is CASSQTTTGLQPQHF.

The chain uses TRBV30 and TRBJ1-1; 8 bases align to TRBD1. This CDR3 contains 12 residues. Germline CDR1 GTSNPN, CDR2 SVGIG (reference sequence). V lost 2 bases and J lost 11; bases outside the gene matches: 7. Here the CDR3 reads CAWSLRTGWAFF. The CDR3 nucleotides are TGTGCCTGGAGTCTTCGGACAGGGTGGGCTTTCTTT.

The chain links TRBV12-5 to TRBJ2-2; D gene uncertain. The V gene lost 0 bases and the J gene lost 6 bases, with 14 bases spanning the gap. This CDR3 region has 16 residues. The germline V gene encodes CDR1 LGHNT and CDR2 FRNRAP. CDR3 in amino acids: CASGLVLERSPGELFF. CDR3 nucleotide sequence: TGTGCTAGTGGTTTGGTCTTAGAACGGAGCCCCGGGGAGCTGTTTTTT.

The rearrangement links TRBV11-2 to TRBJ1-2, with D perhaps TRBD1 (6 bases). The V end lost 5 bases, the J end lost 8 bases, and 15 bases lay between the germline ends. This CDR3 is 13 amino acids long. The germline V gene encodes CDR1 SGHAT and CDR2 FQNNGV. CDR3 residues: CASSPRDIGGYTF. CDR3 nucleotides: TGTGCCAGCAGCCCCAGGGACATTGGAGGCTACACCTTC.

The rearrangement uses TRBV5-1 and TRBJ2-2; 11 bases are a match to TRBD2. The CDR3 sequence is 16 residues long. Germline V gene data show CDR1 as SGHRS and CDR2 as YFSETQ. V shed 3 bases and J 6 bases; nucleotides not matched to a gene: 7. The CDR3 DNA is TGCGCCAGCAGCTCACATCTAGCGGGAGGTCCCGGGGAGCTGTTTTTT. Its protein is CASSSHLAGGPGELFF.